These 29 T cell receptor beta chains were all obtained from the same sample, sequenced in a study of blood T cells in healthy people across ages. A J-beta primer mix and a sample-barcoded 5' primer were used in a second PCR of roughly 6 to 11 cycles. In TCRdb, the 5' RACE reads were re-called with MiXCR into one record per CDR3 protein. The sample has more than 700,000 distinct CDR3 sequences, roughly 46% seen once. Sequenced sample: blood. These receptors came from an elderly man in good health.

This rearrangement joins TRBV25-1 to TRBJ2-1; D is undetermined. The CDR3 is made up of 14 amino acids. The V gene's germline CDR1 is MGHDK and CDR2 SYGVNS. V was trimmed by 4 bases and J by 9 bases, leaving 16 bases between them. This chain's CDR3 is CASSGFKLAGEQFF. The CDR3 DNA reads TGTGCCAGCAGTGGATTCAAACTGGCTGGTGAGCAGTTCTTC. Combining the CDR3 with reference TRBV25-1 and TRBJ2-1 gives the whole variable domain EADIYQTPRYLVIGTGKKITLECSQTMGHDKMYWYQQDPGMELHLIHYSYGVNSTEKGDLSSESTVSRIRTEHFPLTLESARPSHTSQYLCASSGFKLAGEQFFGPGTRLTVL.

This clonotype was observed a handful of times. The chain recombines TRBV24-1 with TRBJ2-1, with D unresolved. V lost 1 base to trimming and J lost 6 bases, with 6 bases between them. Germline lookup yields CDR1 KGHDR and CDR2 SFDVKD. This CDR3 is 13 amino acids long. Written as DNA, the CDR3 is TGTGCCACCAGTGATTTTGGACCCAATGAGCAGTTCTTC. It yields the protein CATSDFGPNEQFF.

This clonotype has ten or more counts. The chain uses TRBV25-1 and TRBJ2-7, with D perhaps matching TRBD1 or TRBD2 (5 bases each). The CDR3 spans 12 residues. CDR1 and CDR2 (germline): MGHDK, SYGVNS. Trimming removed 9 bases from V and 6 bases from J, with 15 bases in between. The CDR3 coding sequence is TGTGCCAGTCGTCCGGGGACCACCGAGCAGTACTTC. This encodes CASRPGTTEQYF.

The rearrangement links TRBV20-1 to TRBJ2-7, with TRBD2 matching over 10 bases. V shed 4 bases, J shed 2 bases, and the junction held 11 bases outside the gene matches. Germline CDR1 and CDR2: DFQATT and SNEGSKA (reference sequence). This CDR3 has 16 amino acids. The CDR3 DNA reads as TGCAGTGCTAAATCCCCCCCCGGGACTAGCGCCTACGAGCAGTACTTC. Translated: CSAKSPPGTSAYEQYF.

CDR3 amino acids: CASSVIEGGEQYF. The CDR3 nucleotides read TGTGCCAGCAGCGTCATTGAGGGGGGTGAGCAGTACTTC. V gene TRBV9 combines with J gene TRBJ2-7; D might be TRBD1 or TRBD2, each matching 6 bases. The CDR3 spans 13 residues. Germline CDR1 and CDR2: SGDLS and YYNGEE. V was clipped by 2 bases and J by 7 bases, with 13 bases between them.

This clonotype was picked up one time. This chain links TRBV11-3 with TRBJ1-1; D gene uncertain. The V gene's germline CDR1 is SGHNT and CDR2 YENEEA. Trimming left V 1 base short and J 5 bases short, with 5 bases between. CDR3 length equals 12 residues. The CDR3 sequence is CASSLGKTEAFF. CDR3 sequence (DNA): TGTGCCAGCAGCTTAGGGAAAACTGAAGCTTTCTTT.

As regards this clonotype: Since a much larger clone is just one base distant, this may be a read error. This chain uses TRBV10-3 with TRBJ2-5; the D is unclear. Germline V lookup: CDR1 ENHRY, CDR2 SYGVKD. The CDR3 runs 11 residues. Here the CDR3 DNA reads TGTGCCACCAGTGAGAGGGAGACCCAGTACTTC. The encoded protein is CATSERETQYF.

The gene calls are TRBV10-3 and TRBJ1-2; no clear D gene. Trimming cost V 0 bases and J 7 bases, with 15 bases left between them. The germline V gene has CDR1 ENHRY and CDR2 SYGVKD. The CDR3 consists of 15 residues. Here the CDR3 DNA reads TGTGCCATCAGTGAGTCTGGGGAACAGCGCTGTGGCTACACCTTC. This gives the protein CAISESGEQRCGYTF.

This clonotype was counted only a few times. This chain uses TRBV20-1 with TRBJ1-5, with D unclear. The ends were cut back, 4 bases at V and 3 bases at J, with 10 bases in the middle. This CDR3 region has 13 residues. Germline V gene lookup returns CDR1 DFQATT and CDR2 SNEGSKA (reference sequence). This CDR3 is CSAIGKPNQPQHF. The CDR3 nucleotides are TGCAGTGCTATCGGAAAGCCCAATCAGCCCCAGCATTTT.

The rearrangement joins TRBV2 to TRBJ1-5; perhaps TRBD1 as D (6 bases). The length of the CDR3 is 15 residues. Germline lookup yields CDR1 SNHLY and CDR2 FYNNEI. The V and J ends lost 4 bases and 5 bases respectively, with 15 bases between them. The CDR3 here is CASSAKDPGDQPQHF. The CDR3, as DNA: TGTGCCAGCAGTGCAAAGGATCCAGGGGATCAGCCCCAGCATTTT.

The chain joins TRBV9 to TRBJ2-2; 10 bases are a match to TRBD1. Germline CDR1 SGDLS, CDR2 YYNGEE. The CDR3 spans 15 residues. V dropped 3 bases and J dropped 5; count of bases not matched to a gene: 4. The DNA of the CDR3 is TGTGCCAGCAGCGGACAGGGGGCTGGGACCGGGGAGCTGTTTTTT. Its translation: CASSGQGAGTGELFF.

The rearrangement uses TRBV6-4 and TRBJ2-3; 11 bases are shared with TRBD2. The CDR3 extends over 19 amino acids. Germline lookup yields CDR1 MRHNA and CDR2 SNTAGT. The V segment lost 0 bases and the J segment 3 bases; nucleotides outside the gene matches: 11. The CDR3 reads CASSDSKSLAGVWTDTQYF. The CDR3 DNA is TGTGCCAGCAGTGACTCGAAGTCACTAGCGGGAGTGTGGACAGATACGCAGTATTTT.

This clonotype was observed a handful of times. A clone one base away is much larger, so this may be a read error. V is TRBV7-2 and J is TRBJ1-1; D is undetermined. The CDR3 covers 13 residues. V was trimmed by 4 bases and J by 1 base, leaving 7 bases between them. CDR1 is SGHTA and CDR2 is FQGNSA in the germline V gene. The DNA for the CDR3 is TGTGCCAGCAGCTGGCAGCCGAACACTGAAGCTTTCTTT. Its protein is CASSWQPNTEAFF.

V is TRBV20-1 and J is TRBJ2-7, with TRBD2 matching 9 bases. Germline CDR1 is DFQATT and CDR2 is SNEGSKA (reference sequence). The V gene end was trimmed by 5 bases and the J gene end by 4 bases; junction bases not matched to a gene: 12. This CDR3 is 15 amino acids long. In DNA, the CDR3 is TGCAGTGCTCCGAATAGCGGGAGTGTGAAATACGAGCAGTACTTC. Its protein is CSAPNSGSVKYEQYF.

The rearrangement uses TRBV6-6 and TRBJ1-4, with D possibly being TRBD1 (5 bases). The germline CDR1 and CDR2 sequences are MNHNY and SVGAGI (reference sequence). CDR3 size: 15 residues. Trimming took off 6 bases at V and 8 bases at J, with 19 bases between the two ends. The CDR3 reads CASSYPGGREEKLFF. CDR3 sequence (DNA): TGTGCCAGCAGCTATCCCGGGGGTCGGGAAGAAAAACTGTTTTTT.

This chain joins TRBV7-6 and TRBJ2-7, with 10 positions matching TRBD2. From germline, CDR1 is SGHVS and CDR2 FNYEAQ. CDR3 size: 15 residues. The trim removed 1 base at V and 5 bases at J, leaving 5 bases unmatched. This CDR3 reads CASSLETSGINEQYF. DNA of the CDR3: TGTGCCAGCAGCTTAGAAACTAGCGGGATAAACGAGCAGTACTTC. The full variable domain, its missing parts supplied by reference TRBV7-6 and TRBJ2-7, is GAGVSQSPRYKVTKRGQDVALRCDPISGHVSLYWYRQALGQGPEFLTYFNYEAQQDKSGLPNDRFSAERPEGSISTLTIQRTEQRDSAMYRCASSLETSGINEQYFGPGTRLTVT.

A remark on this clonotype: At one boundary the junction diverges from the germline segment, which might be a read error. This sequence joins TRBV6-2 or TRBV6-3 and TRBJ2-1, with D perhaps matching TRBD2 (5 bases). The CDR3 totals 14 residues. Germline V gene lookup returns CDR1 MNHEY and CDR2 SVGEGT. The CDR3 sequence: CASSYSGSGNEQFF. The CDR3 bases are TGTGCCAGCAGCTACTCGGGGAGCGGCAATGAGCAGTTCTTC.

The chain combines TRBV7-2 with TRBJ1-1; D might be TRBD1 (5 bases). Germline loops: CDR1 SGHTA, CDR2 FQGNSA. This CDR3 has 15 residues. The V end was cut by 2 bases, the J end by 4 bases, with 14 bases between. CDR3 sequence reads: CASSLMRGVSTEAFF. DNA of the CDR3: TGTGCCAGCAGCTTAATGAGGGGAGTGAGCACTGAAGCTTTCTTT. Using reference TRBV7-2 and TRBJ1-1 for the parts outside the CDR3, the full variable domain is GAGVSQSPSNKVTEKGKDVELRCDPISGHTALYWYRQSLGQGLEFLIYFQGNSAPDKSGLPSDRFSAERTGGSVSTLTIQRTQQEDSAVYLCASSLMRGVSTEAFFGQGTRLTVV.

This clonotype has a handful of counts. The genes are TRBV12-3 or TRBV12-4 and TRBJ1-2; D gene uncertain. The CDR3 spans 13 residues. V lost 5 bases, J lost 4 bases, and 11 bases lay in between. The CDR3 DNA reads TGTGCCAGCAGTGCTATAGAGGGCTATGGCTACACCTTC. Encoded protein: CASSAIEGYGYTF.

The chain combines TRBV5-1 with TRBJ2-1, with TRBD2 matching over 7 bases. V lost 3 bases to trimming and J lost 7 bases; unmatched junction nucleotides: 13. The CDR3 is 16 amino acids. CDR1 is SGHRS, CDR2 YFSETQ, per germline. The CDR3 spells CASSSLGGRTANEQFF. In DNA form, the CDR3 reads TGCGCCAGCAGCTCCTTGGGGGGGAGGACGGCGAATGAGCAGTTCTTC.

The rearrangement links TRBV2 to TRBJ1-5; D uncertain. Trimming stripped 8 bases from V and 3 bases from J, with 11 bases between. Germline V gene sequence: CDR1 SNHLY, CDR2 FYNNEI. The CDR3 covers 13 residues. CDR3: CASATQVNQPQHF. The DNA for the CDR3 is TGTGCCAGCGCAACCCAGGTCAATCAGCCCCAGCATTTT.

The chain has TRBV28 and TRBJ1-6, with D possibly being TRBD1 (5 bases). V was pared by 2 bases and J by 11 bases, with 22 bases between. Looked up from germline, CDR1 is MDHEN and CDR2 is SYDVKM. This CDR3 spans 17 amino acids. The CDR3 sequence is CASSLRLWAGKVAPLHF. The CDR3 nucleotides are TGTGCCAGCAGTTTACGGTTATGGGCAGGGAAGGTTGCACCCCTCCACTTT. Full variable domain (outside the CDR3, taken from reference TRBV28 and TRBJ1-6): DVKVTQSSRYLVKRTGEKVFLECVQDMDHENMFWYRQDPGLGLRLIYFSYDVKMKEKGDIPEGYSVSREKKERFSLILESASTNQTSMYLCASSLRLWAGKVAPLHFGNGTRLTVT.

This clonotype was seen repeatedly, ten times or more. The V and J genes are TRBV20-1 and TRBJ2-1; tentative D call: TRBD2 (6 bases). CDR3 size: 14 residues. Per the germline V gene, CDR1 is DFQATT and CDR2 is SNEGSKA (reference sequence). V was clipped by 2 bases and J by 4 bases, with 12 bases between them. In DNA form, the CDR3 reads TGCAGTGCTAGATCACGGGACTTTTACAATGAGCAGTTCTTC. Its translation is CSARSRDFYNEQFF.

This chain uses TRBV20-1 with TRBJ2-5; TRBD1 matches at 7 bases. Germline V gene lookup returns CDR1 DFQATT and CDR2 SNEGSKA (reference sequence). V gave up 6 bases and J gave up 2 bases; unmatched junction bases: 12. This CDR3 has 15 amino acids. The CDR3 sequence: CSATNPEGAQETQYF. The CDR3 DNA is TGCAGTGCCACAAATCCCGAGGGGGCACAAGAGACCCAGTACTTC.

The chain has TRBV12-3 or TRBV12-4 and TRBJ2-7, with D tentatively TRBD1 or TRBD2 (6 bases each). This CDR3 is 13 amino acids long. V shed 4 bases and J shed 2 bases, with 9 bases lying between them. The CDR3 spells CASSWGATYEQYF. CDR3 sequence (DNA): TGTGCCAGCAGTTGGGGGGCCACCTACGAGCAGTACTTC.

V is TRBV30 and J is TRBJ2-1; TRBD2 matches 7 bases. CDR1 and CDR2 (germline): GTSNPN, SVGIG (reference sequence). CDR3 length: 12 amino acids. V lost 3 bases and J lost 15; bases outside the gene matches: 11. CDR3: CAWRYGTNYVFF. Here the CDR3 DNA reads TGTGCCTGGAGGTACGGGACTAACTATGTGTTCTTC. Complete variable domain (other parts from reference TRBV30 and TRBJ2-1): SQTIHQWPATLVQPVGSPLSLECTVEGTSNPNLYWYRQAAGRGLQLLFYSVGIGQISSEVPQNLSASRPQDRQFILSSKKLLLSDSGFYLCAWRYGTNYVFFGPGTRLTVL.

This clonotype was picked up a small number of times. The rearrangement joins TRBV3-1 to TRBJ2-3; D uncertain. Germline V lookup: CDR1 LGHDT, CDR2 YNNKEL (reference sequence). There are 11 residues in the CDR3. V dropped 11 bases and J dropped 4 bases, with 10 bases sitting between them. As DNA, the CDR3 is TGTGCCGCGCGCCAGGCAGATACGCAGTATTTT. Protein sequence: CAARQADTQYF.

The V and J genes are TRBV12-3 or TRBV12-4 and TRBJ1-3; TRBD1 aligns across 7 bases. This CDR3 is 17 amino acids long. V gave up 5 bases and J gave up 4 bases; unmatched junction bases: 14. The DNA of the CDR3 is TGTGCCAGCAGTCTATCATACAGGGGCCCCGAAGGAAACACCATATATTTT. As protein: CASSLSYRGPEGNTIYF.

The J gene is TRBJ2-3, the V gene TRBV20-1; D is perhaps TRBD1 (6 bases). CDR3 size: 15 residues. With 3 bases removed from V and 6 bases from J, the gap between germline ends came to 19 bases. The germline V gene has CDR1 DFQATT and CDR2 SNEGSKA (reference sequence). The CDR3 loop reads CSASGGRPTGDTQYF. CDR3 sequence (DNA): TGCAGTGCTAGTGGGGGCAGACCCACAGGTGATACGCAGTATTTT.